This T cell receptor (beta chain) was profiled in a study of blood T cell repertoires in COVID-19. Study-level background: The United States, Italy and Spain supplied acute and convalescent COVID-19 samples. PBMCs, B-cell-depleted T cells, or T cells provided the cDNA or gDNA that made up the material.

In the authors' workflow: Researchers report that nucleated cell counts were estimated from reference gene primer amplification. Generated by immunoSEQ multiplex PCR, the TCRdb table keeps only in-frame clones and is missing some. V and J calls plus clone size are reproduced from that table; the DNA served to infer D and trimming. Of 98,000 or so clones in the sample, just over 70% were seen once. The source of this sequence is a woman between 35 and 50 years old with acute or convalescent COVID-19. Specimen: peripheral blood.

In DNA, the CDR3 is TGTGCCAGTAGTTCACAGGGGGTTCCTGCTTACGAGCAGTACTTC. It is translated as CASSSQGVPAYEQYF. V and J are TRBV19 and TRBJ2-7; 8 bases align to TRBD1. From germline, CDR1 is LNHDA and CDR2 SQIVND (reference sequence). The CDR3 is 15 residues long. After removal of 5 bases from V and 4 bases from J, the junction contained 10 bases not matched to a gene.